Included here is one TCR beta chain sequence, with context. Its antigen remains unidentified. This record belongs to a study of shared clonotypes between healthy human individuals. Study summary: Per-donor plates numbered three CD4 naive, three CD4 memory, two CD8 naive and one CD8 memory. General study findings and limits: Non-shared clonotypes had lower generation probabilities than clonotypes shared by all four sorted-subset donors. Genetic and exposure-history diversity was limited by the small donor number.

The germline V gene has CDR1 SGDLS and CDR2 YYNGEE. Trimming took 4 bases from V and 6 from J, leaving 23 bases between them. The CDR3 runs 16 residues. Some clones are missing from TCRdb's copy, which holds only in-frame ones; the method was immunoSEQ multiplex PCR. The sample lists around 2,000,000 clones, about 95% occurring once. The naive CD8 fraction comprised CD45RO-negative cells positively selected for CCR7 and excluded terminally differentiated effector memory CD45RA+ cells. The clonotype was recovered from a man between 18 and 29 years old in good health. Sequencing was done on a sample of naive CD8+ T cells sorted from blood. This chain joins TRBV9 and TRBJ2-7; perhaps TRBD1 as D (6 bases). This chain's CDR3 is CASSPSGLIGDIEQYF. The DNA for the CDR3 is TGTGCCAGCAGCCCCAGTGGACTCATTGGGGACATCGAGCAGTACTTC.